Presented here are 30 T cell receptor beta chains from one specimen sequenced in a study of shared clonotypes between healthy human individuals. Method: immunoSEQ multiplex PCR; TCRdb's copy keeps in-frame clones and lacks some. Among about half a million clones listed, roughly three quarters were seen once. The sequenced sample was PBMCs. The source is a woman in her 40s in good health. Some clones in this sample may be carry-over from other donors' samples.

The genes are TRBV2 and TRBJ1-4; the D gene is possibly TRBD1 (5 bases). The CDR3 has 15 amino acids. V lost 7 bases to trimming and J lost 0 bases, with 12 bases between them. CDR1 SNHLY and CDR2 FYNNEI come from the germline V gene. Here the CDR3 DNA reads TGTGCCAGCAACAGGCCTTCCTCAACTAATGAAAAACTGTTTTTT. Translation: CASNRPSSTNEKLFF.

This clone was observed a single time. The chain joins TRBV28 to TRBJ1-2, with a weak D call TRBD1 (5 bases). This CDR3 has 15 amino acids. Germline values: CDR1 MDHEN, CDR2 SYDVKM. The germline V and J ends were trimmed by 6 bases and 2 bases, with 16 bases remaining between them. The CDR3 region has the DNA TGTGCCAGCAGCCTGGACATCTCGGGGAACTATGGCTACACCTTC. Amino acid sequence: CASSLDISGNYGYTF.

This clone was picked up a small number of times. CDR3 residues: CASSELDGAGELFF. In nucleotides, the CDR3 is TGCGCCAGCAGTGAGTTGGACGGAGCCGGGGAGCTGTTTTTT. The rearrangement links TRBV10-1 to TRBJ2-2; no reliable D call. CDR3 length: 14 residues. Between the trimmed V and J ends, which lost 1 base and 6 bases, there was a span of 9 bases. Germline CDR1 is WNHNN and CDR2 is SYGVQD (reference sequence).

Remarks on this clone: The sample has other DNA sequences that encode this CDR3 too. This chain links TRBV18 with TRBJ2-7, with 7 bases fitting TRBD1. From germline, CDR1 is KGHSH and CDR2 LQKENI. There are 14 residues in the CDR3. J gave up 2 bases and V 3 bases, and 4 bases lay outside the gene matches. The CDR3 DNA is TGTGCCAGCTCACCTTCGACAGGGACCTACGAGCAGTACTTC. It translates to CASSPSTGTYEQYF. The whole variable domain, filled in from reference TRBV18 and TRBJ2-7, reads NAGVMQNPRHLVRRRGQEARLRCSPMKGHSHVYWYRQLPEEGLKFMVYLQKENIIDESGMPKERFSAEFPKEGPSILRIQQVVRGDSAAYFCASSPSTGTYEQYFGPGTRLTVT.

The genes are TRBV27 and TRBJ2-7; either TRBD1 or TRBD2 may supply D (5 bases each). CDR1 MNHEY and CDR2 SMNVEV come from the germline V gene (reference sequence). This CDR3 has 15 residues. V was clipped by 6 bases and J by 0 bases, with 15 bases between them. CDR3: CASSRDGRSSYEQYF. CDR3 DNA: TGTGCCAGCAGCCGGGACGGCCGTAGCTCCTACGAGCAGTACTTC.

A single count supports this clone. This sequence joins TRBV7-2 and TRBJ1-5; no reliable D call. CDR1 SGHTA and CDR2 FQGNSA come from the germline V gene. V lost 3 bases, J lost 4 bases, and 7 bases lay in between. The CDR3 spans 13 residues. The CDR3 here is CASSFQGNQPQHF. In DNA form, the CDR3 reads TGTGCCAGCAGCTTTCAAGGGAATCAGCCCCAGCATTTT.

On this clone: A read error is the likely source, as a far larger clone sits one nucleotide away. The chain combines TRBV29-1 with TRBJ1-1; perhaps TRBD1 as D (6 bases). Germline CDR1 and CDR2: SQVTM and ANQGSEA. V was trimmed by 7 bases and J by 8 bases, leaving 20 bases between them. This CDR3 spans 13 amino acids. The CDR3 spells CSANEQGVGEAFF. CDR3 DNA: TGCAGCGCTAACGAACAGGGAGTCGGCGAAGCTTTCTTT.

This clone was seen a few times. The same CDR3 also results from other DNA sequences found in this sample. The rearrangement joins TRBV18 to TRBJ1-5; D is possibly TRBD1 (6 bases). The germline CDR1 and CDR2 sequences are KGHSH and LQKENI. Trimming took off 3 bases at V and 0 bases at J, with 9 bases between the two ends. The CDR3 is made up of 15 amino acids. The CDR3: CASSPTGFSNQPQHF. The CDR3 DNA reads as TGTGCCAGCTCACCTACAGGGTTTAGCAATCAGCCCCAGCATTTT.

The CDR3 bases are TGCAGCGTTGAAGATCATGCTGGGGGGACTAGCGGGCCCCAAGAGACCCAGTACTTC. Its translation is CSVEDHAGGTSGPQETQYF. V is TRBV29-1 and J is TRBJ2-5; TRBD2 aligns across 12 bases. V trimming: 0 bases; J trimming: 1 base; junction bases outside the gene matches: 12. In germline, CDR1 is SQVTM, CDR2 ANQGSEA. The CDR3 runs to 19 residues.

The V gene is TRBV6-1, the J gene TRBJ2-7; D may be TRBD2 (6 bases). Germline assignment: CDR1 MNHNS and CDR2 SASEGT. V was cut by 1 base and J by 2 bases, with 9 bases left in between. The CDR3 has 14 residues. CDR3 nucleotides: TGTGCCAGCAGTGAAGGGGGGGTTCCCTACGAGCAGTACTTC. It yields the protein CASSEGGVPYEQYF.

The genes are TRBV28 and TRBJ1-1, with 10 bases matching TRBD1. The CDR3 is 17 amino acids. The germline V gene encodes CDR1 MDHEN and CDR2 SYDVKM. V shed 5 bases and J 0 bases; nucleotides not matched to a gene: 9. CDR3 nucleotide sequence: TGTGCCAGCAGTCCACCGGGACAGGGGCTAATGAACACTGAAGCTTTCTTT. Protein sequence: CASSPPGQGLMNTEAFF.

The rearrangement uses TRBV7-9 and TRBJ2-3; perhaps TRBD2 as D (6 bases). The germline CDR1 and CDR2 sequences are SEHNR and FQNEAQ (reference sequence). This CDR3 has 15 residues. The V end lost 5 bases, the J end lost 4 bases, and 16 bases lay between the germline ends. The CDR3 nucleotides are TGTGCCAGCAGCCGAGGAGTAGCGGAAGCAGATACGCAGTATTTT. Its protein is CASSRGVAEADTQYF.

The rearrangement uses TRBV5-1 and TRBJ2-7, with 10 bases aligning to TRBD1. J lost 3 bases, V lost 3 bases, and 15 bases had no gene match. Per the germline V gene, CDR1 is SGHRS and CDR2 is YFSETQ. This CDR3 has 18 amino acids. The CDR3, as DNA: TGCGCCAGCAGCTCCCTAGGATCCCGACAGGGGGCTCTCTACGAGCAGTACTTC. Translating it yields CASSSLGSRQGALYEQYF.

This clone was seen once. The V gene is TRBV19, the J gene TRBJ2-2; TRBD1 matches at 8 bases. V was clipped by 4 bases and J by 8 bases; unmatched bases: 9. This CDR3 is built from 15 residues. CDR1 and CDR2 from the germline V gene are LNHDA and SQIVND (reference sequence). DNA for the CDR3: TGTGCCAGTAGTACTCAGACAGGGGCCTCGGGGGAGCTGTTTTTT. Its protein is CASSTQTGASGELFF.

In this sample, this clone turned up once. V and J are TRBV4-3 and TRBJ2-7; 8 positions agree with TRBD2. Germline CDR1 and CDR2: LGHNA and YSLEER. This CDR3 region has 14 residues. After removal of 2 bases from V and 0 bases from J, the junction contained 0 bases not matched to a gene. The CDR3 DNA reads TGCGCCAGCAGCCAAACTAGCGGCTCCTACGAGCAGTACTTC. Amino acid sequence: CASSQTSGSYEQYF.

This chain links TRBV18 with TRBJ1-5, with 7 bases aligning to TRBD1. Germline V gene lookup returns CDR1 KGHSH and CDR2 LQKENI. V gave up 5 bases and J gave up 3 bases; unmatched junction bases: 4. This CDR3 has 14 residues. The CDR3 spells CASSIGTDNQPQHF. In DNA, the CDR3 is TGTGCCAGCTCAATAGGGACAGACAATCAGCCCCAGCATTTT.

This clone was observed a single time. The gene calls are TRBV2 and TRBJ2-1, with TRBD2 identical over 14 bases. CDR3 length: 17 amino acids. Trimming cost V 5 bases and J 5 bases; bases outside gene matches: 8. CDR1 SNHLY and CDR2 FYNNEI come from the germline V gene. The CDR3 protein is CASSSPGTSGSNNEQFF. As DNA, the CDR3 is TGTGCCAGCAGTAGCCCCGGGACTAGCGGGAGCAACAATGAGCAGTTCTTC.

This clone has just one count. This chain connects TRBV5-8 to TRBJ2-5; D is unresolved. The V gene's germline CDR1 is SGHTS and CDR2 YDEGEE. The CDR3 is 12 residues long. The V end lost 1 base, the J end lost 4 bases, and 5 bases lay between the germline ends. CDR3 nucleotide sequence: TGTGCCAGCAGCTTGACGGGAGAGACCCAGTACTTC. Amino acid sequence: CASSLTGETQYF.

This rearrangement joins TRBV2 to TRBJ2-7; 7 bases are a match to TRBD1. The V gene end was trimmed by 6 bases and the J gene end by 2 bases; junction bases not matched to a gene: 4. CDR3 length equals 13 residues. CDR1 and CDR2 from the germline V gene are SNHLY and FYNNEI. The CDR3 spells CASRRDSTYEQYF. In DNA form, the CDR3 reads TGTGCCAGCAGGAGGGACAGTACCTACGAGCAGTACTTC.

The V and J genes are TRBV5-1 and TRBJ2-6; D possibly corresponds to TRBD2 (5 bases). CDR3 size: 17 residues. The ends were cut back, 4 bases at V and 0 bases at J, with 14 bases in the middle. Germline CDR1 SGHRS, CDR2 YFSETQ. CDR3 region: CASSRSGELSGANVLTF. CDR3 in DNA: TGCGCCAGCAGCCGATCCGGGGAACTCTCTGGGGCCAACGTCCTGACTTTC.

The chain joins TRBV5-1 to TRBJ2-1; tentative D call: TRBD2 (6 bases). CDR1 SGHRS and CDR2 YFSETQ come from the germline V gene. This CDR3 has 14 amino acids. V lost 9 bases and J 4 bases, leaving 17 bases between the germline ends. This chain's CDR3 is CATRASGPYNEQFF. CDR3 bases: TGCGCCACAAGGGCCAGCGGGCCTTACAATGAGCAGTTCTTC. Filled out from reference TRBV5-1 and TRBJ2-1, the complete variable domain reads KAGVTQTPRYLIKTRGQQVTLSCSPISGHRSVSWYQQTPGQGLQFLFEYFSETQRNKGNFPGRFSGRQFSNSRSEMNVSTLELGDSALYLCATRASGPYNEQFFGPGTRLTVL.

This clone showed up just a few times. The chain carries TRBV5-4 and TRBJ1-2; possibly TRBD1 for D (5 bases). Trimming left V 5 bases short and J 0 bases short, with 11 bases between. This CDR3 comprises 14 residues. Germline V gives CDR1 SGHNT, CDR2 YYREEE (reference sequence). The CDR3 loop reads CASRRDGPNYGYTF. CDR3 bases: TGTGCCAGCAGACGGGACGGACCTAACTATGGCTACACCTTC.

The CDR3 region is CASSDSGRYGYTF. The DNA of the CDR3 is TGTGCCAGCAGTGATTCGGGTCGATATGGCTACACCTTC. The V gene is TRBV2, the J gene TRBJ1-2; no firm D call. Trimming pared 3 bases from V and 5 bases from J, leaving 10 bases between. CDR1 and CDR2 (germline): SNHLY, FYNNEI. CDR3 length: 13 residues.

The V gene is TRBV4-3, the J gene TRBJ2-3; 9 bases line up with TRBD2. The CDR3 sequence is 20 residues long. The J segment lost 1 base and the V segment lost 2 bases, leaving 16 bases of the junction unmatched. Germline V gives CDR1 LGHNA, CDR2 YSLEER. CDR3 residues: CASSQSYAGNSGRGTDTQYF. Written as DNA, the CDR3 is TGCGCCAGCAGCCAAAGCTACGCCGGGAATAGCGGGAGAGGCACAGATACGCAGTATTTT.

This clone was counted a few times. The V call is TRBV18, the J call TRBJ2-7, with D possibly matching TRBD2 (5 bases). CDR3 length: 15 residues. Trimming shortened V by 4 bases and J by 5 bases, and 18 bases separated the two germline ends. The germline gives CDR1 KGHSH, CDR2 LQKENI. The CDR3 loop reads CASSRVEEAWNEQYF. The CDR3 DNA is TGTGCCAGCTCACGGGTTGAGGAGGCCTGGAACGAGCAGTACTTC.

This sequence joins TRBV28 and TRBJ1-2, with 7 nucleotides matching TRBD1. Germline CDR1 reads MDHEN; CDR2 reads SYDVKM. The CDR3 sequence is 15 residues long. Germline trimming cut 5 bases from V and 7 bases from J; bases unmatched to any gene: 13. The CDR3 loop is CASSINRGVVGGYTF. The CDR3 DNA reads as TGTGCCAGCAGTATAAACAGGGGAGTCGTTGGTGGCTACACCTTC.

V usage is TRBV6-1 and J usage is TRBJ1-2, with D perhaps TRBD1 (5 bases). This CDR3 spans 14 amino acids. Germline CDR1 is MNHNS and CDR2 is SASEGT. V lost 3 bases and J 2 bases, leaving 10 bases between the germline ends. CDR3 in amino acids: CASSDPGANYGYTF. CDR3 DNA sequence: TGTGCCAGCAGTGATCCCGGGGCCAACTATGGCTACACCTTC.

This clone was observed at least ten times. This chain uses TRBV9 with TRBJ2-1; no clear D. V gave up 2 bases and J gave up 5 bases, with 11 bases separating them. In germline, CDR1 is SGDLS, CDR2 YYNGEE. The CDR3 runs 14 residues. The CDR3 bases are TGTGCCAGCAGCGTGAGGTGGGAAAACAATGAGCAGTTCTTC. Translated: CASSVRWENNEQFF.

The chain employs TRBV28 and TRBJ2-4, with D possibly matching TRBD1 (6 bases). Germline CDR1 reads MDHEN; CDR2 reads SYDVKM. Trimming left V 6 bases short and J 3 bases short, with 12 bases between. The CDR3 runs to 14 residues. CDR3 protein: CASRLVGGKNIQYF. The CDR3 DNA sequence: TGTGCCAGCAGACTCGTAGGGGGCAAAAACATTCAGTACTTC.

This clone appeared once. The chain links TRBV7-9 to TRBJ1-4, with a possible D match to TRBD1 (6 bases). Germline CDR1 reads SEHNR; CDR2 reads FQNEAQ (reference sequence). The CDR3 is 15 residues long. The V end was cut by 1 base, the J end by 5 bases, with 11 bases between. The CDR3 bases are TGTGCCAGCAGCTTAGTGGGGGACATGAATGAAAAACTGTTTTTT. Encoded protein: CASSLVGDMNEKLFF.